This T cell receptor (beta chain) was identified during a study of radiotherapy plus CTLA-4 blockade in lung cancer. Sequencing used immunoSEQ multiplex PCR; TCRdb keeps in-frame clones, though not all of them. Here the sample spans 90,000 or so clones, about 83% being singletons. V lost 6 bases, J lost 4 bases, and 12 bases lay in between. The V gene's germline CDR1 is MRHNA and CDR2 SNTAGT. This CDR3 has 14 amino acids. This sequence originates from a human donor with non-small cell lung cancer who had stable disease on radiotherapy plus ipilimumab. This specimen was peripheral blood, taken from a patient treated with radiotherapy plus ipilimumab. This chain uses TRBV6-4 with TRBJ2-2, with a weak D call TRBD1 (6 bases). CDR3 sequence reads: CASRADSFTGELFF. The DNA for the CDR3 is TGTGCCAGCAGAGCGGACAGCTTCACCGGGGAGCTGTTTTTT.